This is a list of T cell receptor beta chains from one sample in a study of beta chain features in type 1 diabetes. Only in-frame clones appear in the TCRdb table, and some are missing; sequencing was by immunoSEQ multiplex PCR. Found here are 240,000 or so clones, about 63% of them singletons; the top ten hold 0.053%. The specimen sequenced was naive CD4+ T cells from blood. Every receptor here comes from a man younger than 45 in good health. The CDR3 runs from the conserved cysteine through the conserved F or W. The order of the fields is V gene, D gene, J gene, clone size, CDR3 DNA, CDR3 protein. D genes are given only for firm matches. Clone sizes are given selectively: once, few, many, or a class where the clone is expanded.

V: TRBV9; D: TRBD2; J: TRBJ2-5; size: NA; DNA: TGTGCCAGCAGCGTAGATCGGAGCGGGACCCAAGAGACCCAGTACTTC; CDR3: CASSVDRSGTQETQYF
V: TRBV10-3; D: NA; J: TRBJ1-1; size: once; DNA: TGTGCCATCAGGGCAGTGAACACTGAAGCTTTCTTT; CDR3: CAIRAVNTEAFF
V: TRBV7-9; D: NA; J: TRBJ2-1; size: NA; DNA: TGTGCCAGCAGCCCCTGGGGGAACTACAATGAGCAGTTCTTC; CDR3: CASSPWGNYNEQFF
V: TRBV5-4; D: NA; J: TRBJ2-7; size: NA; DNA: TGTGCCAGCAGCTTCTCCAGCTACCCCTACGAGCAGTACTTC; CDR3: CASSFSSYPYEQYF
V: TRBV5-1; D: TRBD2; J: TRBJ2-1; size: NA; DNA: TGCGCCAGCAGCTTAACTAGCGGAGGGGCCTACAATGAGCAGTTCTTC; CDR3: CASSLTSGGAYNEQFF
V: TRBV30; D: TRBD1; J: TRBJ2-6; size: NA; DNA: TGTGCCTATACAGGGGTCTCTGGGGCCAACGTCCTGACTTTC; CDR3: CAYTGVSGANVLTF
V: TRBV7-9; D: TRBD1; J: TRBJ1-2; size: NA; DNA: TGTGCCAGCCCAGTGGAGGACAGGGCCAGCTACACCTTC; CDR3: CASPVEDRASYTF
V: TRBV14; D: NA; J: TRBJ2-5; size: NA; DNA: TGTGCCAGCAGTCATCTTAGGGAGACCCAGTACTTC; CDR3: CASSHLRETQYF
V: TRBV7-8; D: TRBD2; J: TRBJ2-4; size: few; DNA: TGTGCCAGCAGCTTGCGACTAGCGGGGAGCCAAAACATTCAGTACTTC; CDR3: CASSLRLAGSQNIQYF
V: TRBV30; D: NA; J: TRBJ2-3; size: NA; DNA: TGTGCCTGGAGTTCCAGAGAATCTCTTCCCGCAGATACGCAGTATTTT; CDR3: CAWSSRESLPADTQYF
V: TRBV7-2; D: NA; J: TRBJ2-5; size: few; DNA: TGTGCCAGCAGCTTAGCGAGCCAAGAGACCCAGTACTTC; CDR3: CASSLASQETQYF
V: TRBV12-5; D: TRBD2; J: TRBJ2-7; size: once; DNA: TGTGCTAGTGCCCGGGACTACTCCTACGAGCAGTACTTC; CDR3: CASARDYSYEQYF
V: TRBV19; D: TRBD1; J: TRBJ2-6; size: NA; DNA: TGTGCCAGTAATCCTCGGGACAGGTCCGTCCTGACTTTC; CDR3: CASNPRDRSVLTF
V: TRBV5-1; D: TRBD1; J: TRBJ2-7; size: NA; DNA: TGCGCCAGCAGCCCATTAATAAGACAGGGAAGCCACGAGCAGTACTTC; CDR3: CASSPLIRQGSHEQYF
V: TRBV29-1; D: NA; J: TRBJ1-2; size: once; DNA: TGCAGCGCCCTGACCAATACCTATGGCTACACCTTC; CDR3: CSALTNTYGYTF
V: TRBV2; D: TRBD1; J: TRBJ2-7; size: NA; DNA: TGTGCCAGCACGGGGGACAGGGGGTACTACGAGCAGTACTTC; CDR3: CASTGDRGYYEQYF
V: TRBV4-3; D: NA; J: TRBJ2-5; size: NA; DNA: TGCGCCAGCAGTATCCGGCCTGGGGAGACCCAGTACTTC; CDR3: CASSIRPGETQYF
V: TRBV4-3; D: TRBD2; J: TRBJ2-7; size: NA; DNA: TGCGCCAGCAGCCAAAGGACTAGCGGGGAGCAGTACTTC; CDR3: CASSQRTSGEQYF
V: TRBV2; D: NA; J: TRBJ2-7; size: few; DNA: TGTGCCAGCGCCGAGACCTACGAGCAGTACTTC; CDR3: CASAETYEQYF
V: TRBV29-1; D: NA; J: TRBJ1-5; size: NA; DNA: TGCAGCCCATCTAAGCCCCAGCATTTT; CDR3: CSPSKPQHF
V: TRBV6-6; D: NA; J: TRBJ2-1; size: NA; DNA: TGTGCCAGCAGTTATCCGGGACAATTATACAATGAGCAGTTCTTC; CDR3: CASSYPGQLYNEQFF
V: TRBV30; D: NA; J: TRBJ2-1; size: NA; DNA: TGTGCCTGGAACTCGGGACTTTTAACCTACAATGAGCAGTTCTTC; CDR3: CAWNSGLLTYNEQFF
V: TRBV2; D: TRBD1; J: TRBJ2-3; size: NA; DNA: TGTGCCAGCAGTCAGGACAGGGGGCCTGGTACGCAGTATTTT; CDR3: CASSQDRGPGTQYF
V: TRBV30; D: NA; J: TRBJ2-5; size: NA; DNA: TGTGCCTGGAGCCGGTTAATACAAGAGACCCAGTACTTC; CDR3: CAWSRLIQETQYF
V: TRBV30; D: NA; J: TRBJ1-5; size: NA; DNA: TGTGCCTACACAATCAATCAGCCCCAGCATTTT; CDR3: CAYTINQPQHF
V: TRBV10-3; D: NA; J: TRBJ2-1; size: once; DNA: TGTGCCATCCGGGCGAGGGACACCGAGCAGTTCTTC; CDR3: CAIRARDTEQFF
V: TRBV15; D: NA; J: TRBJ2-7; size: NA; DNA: TGTGCCACCAGCAGAGGCCCTCCCCTGGGGTACGAGCAGTACTTC; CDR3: CATSRGPPLGYEQYF
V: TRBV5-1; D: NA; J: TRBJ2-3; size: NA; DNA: TGCGCCAGCAGTCCCCTAGGGGGAAGCACAGATACGCAGTATTTT; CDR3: CASSPLGGSTDTQYF
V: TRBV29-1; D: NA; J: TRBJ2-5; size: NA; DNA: TGCAGCGTTCGAACTAGCCAAGAGACCCAGTACTTC; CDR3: CSVRTSQETQYF
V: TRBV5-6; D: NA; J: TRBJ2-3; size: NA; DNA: TGTGCCAGCAGCGTGAAGACAGGCCGGTCCGATACGCAGTATTTT; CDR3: CASSVKTGRSDTQYF
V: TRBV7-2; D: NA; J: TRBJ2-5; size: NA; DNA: TGTGCCAGCAGTAAGCCCCCACAAGAGACCCAGTACTTC; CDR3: CASSKPPQETQYF
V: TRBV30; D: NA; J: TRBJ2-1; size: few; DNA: TGTGCCTGGACCAGAAGGGACAGTCAGGCGGGGTGGTATGAGCAGTTCTTC; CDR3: CAWTRRDSQAGWYEQFF
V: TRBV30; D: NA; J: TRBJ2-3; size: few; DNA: TGTGCCTACTTCACAGATACGCAGTATTTT; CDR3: CAYFTDTQYF
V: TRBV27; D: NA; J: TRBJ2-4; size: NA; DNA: TGTGCCAGCAGCCCCAGGGTGATAATCCAAAACATTCAGTACTTC; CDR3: CASSPRVIIQNIQYF
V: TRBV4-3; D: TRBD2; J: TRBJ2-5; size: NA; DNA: TGCGCCAGCAGCCAAGTGGGGGGGGAGACCCAGTACTTC; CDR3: CASSQVGGETQYF
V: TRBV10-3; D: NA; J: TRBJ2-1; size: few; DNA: TGTGCCATCTCCCGTACGCCGGAGGCCAATGAGCAGTTCTTC; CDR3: CAISRTPEANEQFF
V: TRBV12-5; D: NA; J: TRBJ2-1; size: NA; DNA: TGTGCTAGTGGTTTGCAACTTATGAATGAGCAGTTCTTC; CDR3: CASGLQLMNEQFF
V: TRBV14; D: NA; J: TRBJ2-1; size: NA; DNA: TGTGCCAGCAGCCCTTGGGGGATTGGGGTTGGAGAGCAGTTCTTC; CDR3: CASSPWGIGVGEQFF
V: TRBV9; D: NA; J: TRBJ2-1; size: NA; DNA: TGTGCCAGCAGCGTAGCCGCCTTGGGAGCGGGCAATGAGCAGTTCTTC; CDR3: CASSVAALGAGNEQFF
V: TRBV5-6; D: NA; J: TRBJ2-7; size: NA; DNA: TGTGCCAGCAGCCAATTCTACGAGCAGTACTTC; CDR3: CASSQFYEQYF
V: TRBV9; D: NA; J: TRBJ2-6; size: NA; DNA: TGTGCCAGCAGCGGGACAGTGGTAAACGTCCTGACTTTC; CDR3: CASSGTVVNVLTF
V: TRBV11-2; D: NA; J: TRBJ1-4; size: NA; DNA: TGTGCCAGCAGGCTCCCGGGACGGACTAATGAAAAACTGTTTTTT; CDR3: CASRLPGRTNEKLFF
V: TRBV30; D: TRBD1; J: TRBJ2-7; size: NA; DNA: TGTGCCTGGAACCAACGGATGACAGGGGTGCGCTACGAGCAGTACTTC; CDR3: CAWNQRMTGVRYEQYF
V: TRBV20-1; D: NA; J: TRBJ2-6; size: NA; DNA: TGCAGTATCGGGGCCAACGTCCTGACTTTC; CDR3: CSIGANVLTF
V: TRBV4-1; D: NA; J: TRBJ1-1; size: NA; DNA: TGCGCCAGCAGCCAAGATTTCGTGAACACTGAAGCTTTCTTT; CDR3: CASSQDFVNTEAFF
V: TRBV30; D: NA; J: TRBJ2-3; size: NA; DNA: TGTGCCTGGAGTTTCATAAGGGCCGGGACAGATACGCAGTATTTT; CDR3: CAWSFIRAGTDTQYF